This TCR beta chain was identified in a study of cytomegalovirus exposure and HLA in healthy donors listed by TCRdb under 2017. Study-wide context: According to an earlier analysis of a few hundred of the donors, 150 million to 200 million T cells yielded 100 million or so unique TCR beta sequences and about 300 Gb of sequence data. An early release that covered around 590 HLA-typed donors contained about 300 gigabases of sequencing data and 80 million or so unique TCR sequences. Because of strong linkage in the cohort, roughly five DR-DQ haplotypes were treated as single units for association and clustering. The study aimed to test whether signatures of past pathogen exposure could be identified by cataloging public T cell receptors. Typing coverage varied by locus: 629-630 donors for A, B, C, DRB1 and DQB1; roughly 510 for DQA1; more than 600 for DPA1; 450 to 480 for DPB1. Of the approximately 400 genotyped donors, about 84% fell in the genetic ancestry cluster associated with self-reported Caucasian donors. Along with the approximately 700-subject first cohort, a separate validation cohort of over a hundred different subjects was used. Rather than drawing on any new phenotypic data, the later analysis identified candidate immune exposures from TCR beta sequences and the way those sequences occurred across donors. In a later analysis, previously published TCR beta repertoires from 500 to 750 donors were re-analyzed and high-resolution HLA genotyping was added so that TCR occurrence patterns could be studied. In an earlier analysis of 587 of the donors, high-throughput TCR beta sequencing was used to judge whether each TCR beta V gene segment behaved as functional or pseudogenic. On average, over 200,000 unique TCR beta nucleotide sequences were sequenced per donor among 398 genotyped donors of the cohort, with roughly 19% of those sequences being non-productive. Using immunosequencing, the study profiled T cell repertoires from about 620 subjects and related those repertoires to cytomegalovirus serostatus. HLA typing included class I and class II loci at four-digit resolution. A later genetic analysis used genome-wide SNP genotypes for about three fifths of the 666 donors, treating that subset as a discovery cohort. High-throughput TCR immunosequencing, statistical association of individual TCRs with disease status, and machine learning were combined to predict cytomegalovirus infection status. All discovery cohort repertoires had been generated on a single sequencing platform. Donor age, sex, ethnicity and CMV serostatus were collected together with the repertoire data.

Including cysteine and phenylalanine, the CDR3 has 13 amino acids. Just CDR3 DNA is preserved here, 39 bases in frame from base 1. V and J are truncated by 6 bases and 8 bases respectively, leaving an intervening sequence of 11 bases. Per the germline V gene (reference sequence), MNHNY is the CDR1 and SVGAGI is the CDR2. The library was obtained by the immunoSEQ multiplex PCR assay. For the multiplex PCR, a mixture combining 60 forward primers for TCR Vbeta segments and 13 reverse primers for TCR Jbeta segments was used. The CDR3 region of rearranged TCR beta genes was amplified from genomic DNA by a multiplex PCR assay. The amplified TCR beta libraries were sequenced on the Illumina HiSeq System as 87-base-pair reads. As for the authors' bioinformatics: A later analysis tallied 75 million to 85 million unique TCR beta chains across the 666 repertoires, and some 10 million of those chains were shared by two or more donors. A nearest-neighbor algorithm error-corrected the raw reads and collapsed the reads into unique sequences, merging closely related sequences to remove PCR and sequencing errors. V, D and J gene segments were assigned by aligning CDR3 sequences to IMGT reference sequences. For a sequence to be retained, a match of at least six nucleotides was required to both a V gene segment and a J gene segment. Rearrangements were called productive when the CDR3 lacked stop codons and stayed in frame with V and J; all others were non-productive. Following IMGT convention, CDR3 was defined as the stretch from the second conserved V-encoded cysteine up to the conserved J-encoded phenylalanine. The earlier analysis of fewer than 700 of the donors excluded sequences that lacked an unambiguous match to a single V gene segment. An earlier analysis of fewer than 650 of the donors classified V segments as functional when productive rearrangements were above 56.7% and as segregating when the standard deviation between donors was above 5%. A statistical classification framework was developed to diagnose cytomegalovirus status using the catalog of TCR beta chain sequences. V and J gene assignment, in a later analysis, came from comparing TCR nucleotide sequences with IMGT/GENE-DB human TR gene sequences. In a later analysis, CDR3 sequences and most-parsimonious VDJ recombination scenarios were assigned using the TCRdist pipeline. In a later analysis, each TCR beta chain was defined by its CDR3 amino acid sequence together with its V-gene family, and reads without a unique V-gene family were excluded. As a way to deal with suspected cross-contamination and a sequencing artifact, a later analysis dropped 592 nucleotide sequences that were highly shared and had low generation probability. In a later analysis, a clonal expansion index for each public chain was calculated from normalized within-repertoire ranks of inferred template counts. In a later analysis, generation probabilities were computed with a VDJ recombination model fitted to out-of-frame rearrangements, and the resulting probabilities were checked against IGoR. In a later analysis, hypergeometric tests were used to score TCR-TCR, TCR-HLA and TCR-CMV co-occurrence, with a repertoire-size bias correction applied to TCR pairs. To estimate false discovery rates, a later analysis permuted the HLA or CMV assignments 20 times. In a later analysis, co-occurring TCRs were grouped using DBSCAN, with TCRdist sequence similarity added in when clustering inside HLA-allele-positive subsets. Repertoires with fewer than 30,000 or more than 120,000 public chains, plus five repertoires with anomalous nucleotide sharing, were excluded from co-occurrence clustering. TCRdb took over this immuneACCESS table, retaining in-frame rearrangements with V and J assigned. Such tables are incomplete; in checked studies, under half of the missing clones stem from an unresolved V gene, and the remainder is unexplained. The D gene and trimming were derived from the DNA, and the V and J assignments and clone size from that table. Recorded for this sample are 150,000 to 200,000 clones; about 82% of them occurred a single time. The ten most abundant clones make up around 1.9% of the sample.

The cohort was made up of 500 to 850 healthy bone marrow donors. At the time of sampling, all cohort members were nominally healthy, though unrecorded immune exposures were likely present. The donor tested CMV seronegative, placing the donor among the 350 to 400 seronegative members of the cohort. A peripheral blood sample was provided by each donor, and peripheral blood mononuclear cells were used for TCR beta sequencing. Genomic DNA was extracted from the blood cell samples with the Qiagen DNeasy Blood Extraction Kit. A note on this clone: The clone's antigen remains unknown. Base-call qualities are not available, and no considerably larger clone is one nucleotide away.

What the work shows at the level of the full study, not this receptor alone: Because HLA typing was unavailable for some donors at each locus, only the typed subset was used in association tests. A later analysis found that TCR association rates varied across HLA loci, with DRB1 alleles showing the most associated TCRs and HLA-C alleles the fewest. Most TCR sequences were seen in very few donors, while some public TCRs were found in many individuals. Linkage disequilibrium might explain the correlated functional status among segregating V segments, but an unknown experimental factor could not be ruled out. At a false discovery rate of 0.05, a later analysis linked 16,951 TCR beta sequences to specific HLA alleles. The study gave a list of around 170 TCR beta chains associated with cytomegalovirus. According to a later analysis, parvovirus B19, influenza, CMV and Epstein-Barr virus appeared linked to several top co-occurrence clusters. Immune exposure information for the cohort was limited to CMV serostatus. Sequencing depth was assumed to be roughly uniform across donors in the presence/absence analyses, though that assumption may not hold. Most CMV-associated TCR beta chains appeared to be HLA-restricted in a later analysis, and the HLA associations seemed to be driven largely by CMV exposure. Some IMGT-functional V segments, including TRBV6-2 and TRBV6-3, could not be distinguished by the 87-base-pair reads and were therefore excluded. Broadly in line with IMGT annotations, most TCR beta V segments showed up in productive rearrangements about 90% or about 30% of the time in an earlier analysis of 450 to 600 of the donors. V-gene and J-gene trimming of TCR beta chains was associated with a missense DCLRE1C variant in a later genetic analysis, and the association was replicated in an independent cohort. The authors suggested that the approach could potentially be extended to other disease states and immunological phenotypes. In vitro tests confirmed that a few of the cytomegalovirus-associated TCR beta chains recognize cytomegalovirus antigens. Because counts were too low, seventeen rarely observed V segments, including chromosome 9 orphons, were left out of the earlier analysis of 500 to 650 of the donors. A cluster of highly shared sequence variants was judged likely to represent a technical artifact of the sequencing pipeline. According to a later genetic analysis, donors in an Asian-associated ancestry cluster had fewer N-insertions in productive TCRs than the roughly 700-donor mean. In a later analysis, HLA-associated TCR beta chains showed more clonal expansion and lower generation probabilities than non-associated chains that were equally common. In both the original and validation cohorts, the classifier was reported to diagnose cytomegalovirus status with high specificity and sensitivity. In this cohort, only TCR beta chains were sequenced, and detectable features were limited by the absence of alpha or paired-chain data. When HLA alleles, especially DR and DQ, strongly co-occurred, TCR associations were difficult to assign to individual alleles. A further reported finding was that TCR beta sequences accurately predicted the HLA-A and HLA-B alleles for most subjects in the first cohort.

Rearrangement joined TRBV6-6 to TRBJ1-6; the D gene assignment is ambiguous. This TCR was sampled from a woman in her twenties or thirties in good health and CMV-seronegative. The sequenced sample consisted of PBMCs. The CDR3 reads CASRRGLDSPLHF. The nucleotides are TGTGCCAGCAGGAGAGGGCTCGATTCACCCCTCCACTTT.